The sample holds many counts of the clone carrying this T cell receptor beta chain. The antigen is undetermined. It was with unique molecular identifiers that the TCRbeta library was prepared. TCRdb passed the PCR reads through MiXCR, listing each CDR3 protein once. This table holds fewer than 250,000 distinct CDR3 sequences, 6.5% to 10% found once. The CDR3 loop spans 16 amino acids. The germline CDR1 and CDR2 sequences are MGHRA and YSYEKL. V was cut by 1 base and J by 5 bases, with 15 bases left in between. The data were obtained in a study of T-cell reconstitution after alpha-beta-depleted transplantation in children. Study-level results: T-cell counts and diversity were attributed mostly to newly produced T cells one year after transplant. Several hundred expanded graft clones reportedly were the source of alpha-beta T cells about two months after transplant. TCRbeta diversity was high at day 60 in some patients (a result of surviving recipient T cells and thymic progenitors).

Sequenced material: PBMCs, mostly from graft donor cells, taken 180 days after TCRalphabeta/CD19-depleted stem cell transplant. The sequence derives from a male patient younger than 18 who had a stem cell transplant for acute lymphoblastic leukemia, so the T cells may come from the graft donor. The V and J genes are TRBV4-1 and TRBJ2-1; perhaps TRBD2 as D (6 bases). CDR3 sequence (DNA): TGCGCCAGCAGCCAAGTATCGGGAGTCGGCGACAATGAGCAGTTCTTC. It is translated as CASSQVSGVGDNEQFF.